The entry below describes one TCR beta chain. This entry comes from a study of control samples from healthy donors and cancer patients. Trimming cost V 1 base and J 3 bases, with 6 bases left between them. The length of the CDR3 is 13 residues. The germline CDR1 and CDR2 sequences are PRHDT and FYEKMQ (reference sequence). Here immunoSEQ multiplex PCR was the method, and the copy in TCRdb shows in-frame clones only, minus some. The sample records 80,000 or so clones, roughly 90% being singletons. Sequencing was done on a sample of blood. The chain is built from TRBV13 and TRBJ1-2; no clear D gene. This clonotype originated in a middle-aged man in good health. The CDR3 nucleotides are TGTGCCAGCAGCTTAGAGTCCCACTATGGCTACACCTTC. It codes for CASSLESHYGYTF. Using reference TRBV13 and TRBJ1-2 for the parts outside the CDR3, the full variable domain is AAGVIQSPRHLIKEKRETATLKCYPIPRHDTVYWYQQGPGQDPQFLISFYEKMQSDKGSIPDRFSAQQFSDYHSELNMSSLELGDSALYFCASSLESHYGYTFGSGTRLTVV.